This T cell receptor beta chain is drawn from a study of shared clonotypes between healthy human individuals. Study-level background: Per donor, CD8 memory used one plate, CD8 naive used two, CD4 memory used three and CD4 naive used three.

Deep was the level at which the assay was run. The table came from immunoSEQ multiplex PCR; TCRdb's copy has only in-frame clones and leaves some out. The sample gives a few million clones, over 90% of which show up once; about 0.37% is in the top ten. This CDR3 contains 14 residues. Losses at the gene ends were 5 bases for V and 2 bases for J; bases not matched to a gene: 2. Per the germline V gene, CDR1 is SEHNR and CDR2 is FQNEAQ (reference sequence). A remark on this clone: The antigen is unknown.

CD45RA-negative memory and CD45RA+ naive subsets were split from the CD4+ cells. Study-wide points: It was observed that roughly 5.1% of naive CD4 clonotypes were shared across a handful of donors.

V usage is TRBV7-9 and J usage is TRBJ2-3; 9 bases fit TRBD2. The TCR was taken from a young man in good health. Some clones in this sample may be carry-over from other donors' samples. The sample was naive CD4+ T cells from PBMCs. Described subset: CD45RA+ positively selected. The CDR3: CASSPSGNTDTQYF. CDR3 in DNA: TGTGCCAGCAGCCCTAGCGGGAACACAGATACGCAGTATTTT.